A single sample gave rise to the 30 T cell receptor beta chains below, sequenced in a study of cytotoxic CD8 clonotypes in ibrutinib-treated CLL. Data came from immunoSEQ multiplex PCR; TCRdb stores just in-frame clones and leaves some out. The sample consists of roughly 250,000 clones, under 80% of them appearing once. The input for sequencing was PBMCs, taken after 24 months of ibrutinib treatment. The receptor source for this set is a human donor with chronic lymphocytic leukemia.

V usage is TRBV7-2 and J usage is TRBJ2-5, with TRBD2 matching 11 bases. The CDR3 is 15 residues long. V lost 5 bases and J lost 4; bases outside the gene matches: 6. In germline, CDR1 is SGHTA, CDR2 FQGNSA. The CDR3 loop reads CASSVTSGSGETQYF. DNA for the CDR3: TGTGCCAGCAGCGTTACTAGCGGGAGTGGAGAGACCCAGTACTTC.

This clone occurred a few times. The rearrangement uses TRBV30 and TRBJ2-7, with a weak D call TRBD2 (6 bases). The CDR3 consists of 12 residues. Germline-derived CDR1 and CDR2 are GTSNPN and SVGIG (reference sequence). The CDR3 DNA sequence: TGTGCGGCGGGACGGAATAGCTACGAGCAGTACTTC. As protein: CAAGRNSYEQYF.

The V and J genes are TRBV6-5 and TRBJ2-3; D is undetermined. The CDR3 has 15 residues. The germline CDR1 and CDR2 sequences are MNHEY and SVGAGI. V was trimmed by 4 bases and J by 1 base, leaving 12 bases between them. The CDR3 DNA reads TGTGCCAGCAGTTCCCCGGACCAGGGCACAGATACGCAGTATTTT. The encoded protein is CASSSPDQGTDTQYF.

V and J are TRBV30 and TRBJ1-2; a weak D match, TRBD1 (5 bases). The V and J ends lost 2 bases and 1 base respectively, with 11 bases between them. The germline V gene encodes CDR1 GTSNPN and CDR2 SVGIG (reference sequence). The length of the CDR3 is 14 residues. The CDR3 DNA reads as TGTGCCTGGAGTCAGGACACTGATAACTATGGCTACACCTTC. Translated, it gives CAWSQDTDNYGYTF.

The V gene is TRBV6-1, the J gene TRBJ2-2; D unresolved. CDR1 and CDR2 from the germline V gene are MNHNS and SASEGT. CDR3 size: 13 residues. The germline V and J ends were trimmed by 11 bases and 2 bases, with 12 bases remaining between them. Written as DNA, the CDR3 is TGTGCCTTTCGACACCTCAACACCGGGGAGCTGTTTTTT. It is translated as CAFRHLNTGELFF.

The chain joins TRBV9 to TRBJ2-3; D remains unclear. The CDR3 is made up of 16 amino acids. The germline V gene encodes CDR1 SGDLS and CDR2 YYNGEE. Trimming cost V 4 bases and J 1 base, with 16 bases left between them. The DNA of the CDR3 is TGTGCCAGCAGCTTACGGGTGGGCCTAGGCACAGATACGCAGTATTTT. Its translation is CASSLRVGLGTDTQYF.

The V and J genes are TRBV19 and TRBJ2-5; 8 positions agree with TRBD2. The germline V gene encodes CDR1 LNHDA and CDR2 SQIVND (reference sequence). Losses at the gene ends were 10 bases for V and 1 base for J; bases not matched to a gene: 8. CDR3 length: 14 residues. The CDR3 loop reads CATVSTSAQETQYF. Written as DNA, the CDR3 is TGTGCCACCGTTTCGACTAGCGCCCAAGAGACCCAGTACTTC. Full variable domain (remainder filled in from reference TRBV19 and TRBJ2-5): DGGITQSPKYLFRKEGQNVTLSCEQNLNHDAMYWYRQDPGQGLRLIYYSQIVNDFQKGDIAEGYSVSREKKESFPLTVTSAQKNPTAFYLCATVSTSAQETQYFGPGTRLLVL.

J is TRBJ1-3 and V is TRBV27, with D tentatively TRBD1 (5 bases). CDR3 size: 14 residues. V dropped 2 bases and J dropped 6 bases, with 11 bases sitting between them. CDR1 and CDR2 from the germline V gene are MNHEY and SMNVEV (reference sequence). The CDR3 DNA is TGTGCCAGCAGTTTAAGGGCAGGGAAAAACACCATATATTTT. Encoded protein: CASSLRAGKNTIYF.

The chain joins TRBV6-6 to TRBJ1-2; 7 positions match TRBD1. The V and J ends lost 2 bases and 8 bases, in that order; junction bases with no gene match: 5. The CDR3 is 13 residues long. From germline, CDR1 is MNHNY and CDR2 SVGAGI (reference sequence). The DNA for the CDR3 is TGTGCCAGCAGTTACAGACAGGGTGACGGCTACACCTTC. Encoded protein: CASSYRQGDGYTF.

The rearrangement links TRBV7-9 to TRBJ2-6; 7 bases agree with TRBD1. V shed 0 bases and J 0 bases; nucleotides not matched to a gene: 8. CDR1 is SEHNR and CDR2 is FQNEAQ in the germline V gene (reference sequence). The CDR3 is 19 residues long. CDR3 protein: CASSLALTGFSSGANVLTF. CDR3 DNA: TGTGCCAGCAGCTTAGCCCTGACAGGGTTCAGCTCTGGGGCCAACGTCCTGACTTTC.

The chain uses TRBV10-1 and TRBJ2-7, with D possibly TRBD1 on 5 matching bases. CDR3 length: 13 amino acids. Germline CDR1 is WNHNN and CDR2 is SYGVQD (reference sequence). The V end was cut by 2 bases, the J end by 3 bases, with 8 bases between. The CDR3 nucleotides read TGCGCCAGCAGTGAGGGTAGGGGCTACGAGCAGTACTTC. It is translated as CASSEGRGYEQYF.

The chain combines TRBV28 with TRBJ2-7, with a possible D match to TRBD1 (5 bases). The germline V and J ends were trimmed by 1 base and 3 bases, with 13 bases remaining between them. The CDR3 consists of 15 residues. Germline CDR1 MDHEN, CDR2 SYDVKM. The CDR3: CASSLSDSARYEQYF. CDR3 nucleotides: TGTGCCAGCAGTTTATCTGACAGCGCCCGCTACGAGCAGTACTTC.

This chain uses TRBV28 with TRBJ2-7, with 13 positions matching TRBD2. CDR1 and CDR2 (germline): MDHEN, SYDVKM. This CDR3 contains 15 residues. Trimming cost V 1 base and J 4 bases; bases outside gene matches: 1. CDR3 loop: CASSLLTSGRYEQYF. The CDR3 region has the DNA TGTGCCAGCAGTTTATTGACTAGCGGGAGGTACGAGCAGTACTTC.

This chain links TRBV29-1 with TRBJ2-3; D is uncertain. Trimming removed 7 bases from V and 4 bases from J, with 15 bases in between. CDR1 is SQVTM and CDR2 is ANQGSEA in the germline V gene. The CDR3 contains 13 residues. The CDR3 coding sequence is TGCAGCGCCACGAGTAGGGATTCAGATACGCAGTATTTT. Residues: CSATSRDSDTQYF.

The V gene is TRBV19, the J gene TRBJ2-2; a weak D match, TRBD1 (7 bases). This CDR3 is built from 15 residues. CDR1 and CDR2 from the germline V gene are LNHDA and SQIVND (reference sequence). V lost 9 bases, J lost 5 bases, and 19 bases lay in between. The CDR3 DNA follows: TGTGCCAGCGGTAGGGGGCAGGGGGGTACCGGGGAGCTGTTTTTT. Protein product: CASGRGQGGTGELFF.

This clone was found once. The chain couples TRBV5-6 to TRBJ2-6; D is possibly TRBD1 (5 bases). Trimming removed 1 base at V and 0 bases at J, with 8 bases between. The CDR3 runs to 16 residues. The germline gives CDR1 SGHDT, CDR2 YYEEEE. Here the CDR3 reads CASSLLRGSGANVLTF. Here the CDR3 DNA reads TGTGCCAGCAGCTTGCTTAGGGGCTCTGGGGCCAACGTCCTGACTTTC.

The CDR3 sequence is CASSLGDRIGNEQYF. The CDR3 region has the DNA TGTGCCAGCAGCTTGGGGGACAGGATTGGGAACGAGCAGTACTTC. This chain connects TRBV5-8 to TRBJ2-7, with TRBD1 matching over 8 bases. Trimming cost V 0 bases and J 5 bases; bases outside gene matches: 7. CDR1 is SGHTS, CDR2 YDEGEE, per germline. CDR3 length: 15 residues.

The chain uses TRBV9 and TRBJ2-7; D unclear. V lost 0 bases to trimming and J lost 3 bases, with 10 bases between them. Per germline, CDR1 SGDLS and CDR2 YYNGEE. The CDR3 has 14 amino acids. This chain's CDR3 is CASSVDNPGYEQYF. As DNA, the CDR3 is TGTGCCAGCAGCGTAGATAACCCCGGCTACGAGCAGTACTTC.

This clone showed up just once. The chain recombines TRBV20-1 with TRBJ2-7; D unresolved. V lost 3 bases to trimming and J lost 4 bases, with 7 bases between them. The CDR3 length is 11 residues. Looked up from germline, CDR1 is DFQATT and CDR2 is SNEGSKA (reference sequence). The CDR3 DNA follows: TGCAGTGCTAGTGGCCAGTACGAGCAGTACTTC. This codes for CSASGQYEQYF.

This clone was seen a few times. The chain carries TRBV5-1 and TRBJ2-2; TRBD2 agrees at 12 bases. Germline V gene lookup returns CDR1 SGHRS and CDR2 YFSETQ. V dropped 3 bases and J dropped 1; count of bases not matched to a gene: 1. The CDR3 consists of 16 residues. The chain's CDR3 is CASSWTSGMNTGELFF. The CDR3 DNA sequence: TGCGCCAGCAGCTGGACTAGCGGGATGAACACCGGGGAGCTGTTTTTT.

The chain links TRBV28 to TRBJ1-5; 8 bases line up with TRBD1. Trimming at V came to 6 bases and at J to 6 bases, leaving 7 bases not matched to a gene. CDR1 and CDR2 from the germline V gene are MDHEN and SYDVKM. The CDR3 runs to 14 residues. The CDR3: CASRGTGGGQPQHF. DNA of the CDR3: TGTGCCAGCAGAGGTACAGGGGGAGGTCAGCCCCAGCATTTT.

The sample holds a few counts of this clone. The rearrangement links TRBV7-2 to TRBJ2-1; D gene uncertain. Germline values: CDR1 SGHTA, CDR2 FQGNSA. This CDR3 spans 12 amino acids. V was clipped by 2 bases and J by 3 bases, with 2 bases between them. The CDR3: CASSLSYNEQFF. The CDR3 region has the DNA TGTGCCAGCAGCTTAAGCTACAATGAGCAGTTCTTC.

The rearrangement links TRBV6-5 to TRBJ2-4; D not certain. Germline V gene lookup returns CDR1 MNHEY and CDR2 SVGAGI. V was pared by 6 bases and J by 0 bases, with 9 bases between. This CDR3 comprises 14 residues. The CDR3 here is CASRAALAKNIQYF. For the CDR3, the DNA is TGTGCCAGCAGGGCAGCGCTAGCCAAAAACATTCAGTACTTC.

The rearrangement joins TRBV7-3 to TRBJ1-1; D is possibly TRBD1 (6 bases). Germline V lookup: CDR1 SGHTA, CDR2 FQGTGA. CDR3 size: 15 residues. Trimming removed 5 bases from V and 3 bases from J, with 16 bases in between. CDR3 in amino acids: CASSPKGGLHTEAFF. The CDR3 DNA reads TGTGCCAGCAGCCCGAAGGGGGGGTTACACACTGAAGCTTTCTTT.

This chain links TRBV7-2 with TRBJ2-6; TRBD2 is a possible D gene (6 bases). Between the trimmed V and J ends, which lost 5 bases and 0 bases, there was a span of 14 bases. Germline CDR1 and CDR2: SGHTA and FQGNSA. This CDR3 is 17 amino acids long. CDR3 in DNA: TGTGCCAGCAGCCGTACCCCCGGGGGCTCTGGGGCCAACGTCCTGACTTTC. Translating gives CASSRTPGGSGANVLTF. Looking up the rest from reference TRBV7-2 and TRBJ2-6 gives the full variable domain: GAGVSQSPSNKVTEKGKDVELRCDPISGHTALYWYRQSLGQGLEFLIYFQGNSAPDKSGLPSDRFSAERTGGSVSTLTIQRTQQEDSAVYLCASSRTPGGSGANVLTFGAGSRLTVL.

A few counts support this clone. The rearrangement uses TRBV4-3 and TRBJ2-7; tentatively, D is TRBD2 (5 bases). Germline loops: CDR1 LGHNA, CDR2 YSLEER. The CDR3 spans 17 residues. Trimming shortened V by 0 bases and J by 4 bases, and 19 bases separated the two germline ends. CDR3 sequence: CASSQDAYRGNLYEQYF. CDR3 DNA sequence: TGCGCCAGCAGCCAAGATGCATACCGGGGAAACCTTTACGAGCAGTACTTC.

J is TRBJ2-1 and V is TRBV6-5; possibly TRBD2 for D (6 bases). The germline V and J ends were trimmed by 4 bases and 6 bases, with 7 bases remaining between them. This CDR3 comprises 12 residues. CDR1 is MNHEY and CDR2 is SVGAGI in the germline V gene. DNA for the CDR3: TGTGCCAGCAGTTGGGGAGGCAATGAGCAGTTCTTC. This codes for CASSWGGNEQFF.

The J gene is TRBJ2-3, the V gene TRBV11-3, with TRBD1 matching 7 bases. Looked up from germline, CDR1 is SGHNT and CDR2 is YENEEA. The CDR3 runs to 14 residues. After removal of 1 base from V and 8 bases from J, the junction contained 6 bases not matched to a gene. This CDR3 reads CASSLGGDSFTQYF. The CDR3 bases are TGTGCCAGCAGCTTAGGAGGGGACAGCTTTACGCAGTATTTT.

V gene TRBV5-1 combines with J gene TRBJ2-7, with D perhaps being TRBD1 or TRBD2 (5 bases each). Looked up from germline, CDR1 is SGHRS and CDR2 is YFSETQ. V lost 4 bases and J 2 bases, leaving 22 bases between the germline ends. The CDR3 is 17 amino acids. As DNA, the CDR3 is TGCGCCAGCAGCGAACTCCCCGCCTCGGGGACCACCTACGAGCAGTACTTC. It translates to CASSELPASGTTYEQYF.

CDR3 DNA sequence: TGTGCCAGCACCCCCTACGCCCCGGGCGGGGAGCTGTTTTTT. This translates into CASTPYAPGGELFF. The V and J genes are TRBV6-6 and TRBJ2-2; D uncertain. The CDR3 consists of 14 residues. V dropped 7 bases and J dropped 7 bases, with 16 bases sitting between them. The germline gives CDR1 MNHNY, CDR2 SVGAGI (reference sequence).